This T cell receptor (beta chain) comes out of a study of blood T cell repertoires in COVID-19 (TCRdb year 2020). Study-wide context: The collaborator samples originated in the United States, Italy and Spain and spanned the acute and convalescent phases of COVID-19. Sample metadata almost always included a de-identified subject ID, COVID-19 status, age in years and sex. A freely available public database, intended as a resource for researchers studying the immune response to SARS-CoV-2, is where the repertoires were released. The dataset comprised deeply sampled blood TCRbeta repertoires from subjects exposed to, actively infected with, or recovered from COVID-19. The samples were drawn from the first 160 participants of the ongoing ImmuneRACE study and from 1,254 subjects provided by 6 global collaborators. Where HLA class I and class II types were available, the types were taken from metadata supplied by the sample provider, not from assay-based typing. The prospective study material was composed of cDNA or gDNA derived from T cells, B-cell-depleted T cells, or PBMCs. Results and caveats for the whole study, not just this receptor: Clinical and demographic metadata were provided uncurated, with the amount varying by source and participant.

As encoded in the germline V gene, CDR1 is MNHEY while CDR2 is SVGAGI. The CDR3 runs 15 residues from the cysteine to the phenylalanine. The DNA shown is the 45-base CDR3, in frame from base 1. Unmatched junction bases come to 8, with V trimmed by 7 bases and J by 2 bases. Turning to this clone: Its recognized antigen is unknown. Base-call qualities are not available, and no considerably larger clone is one nucleotide away.

TCRbeta CDR3 regions were amplified from genomic DNA by means of the immunoSEQ Assay, a bias-controlled multiplex PCR. In the authors' own workflow: Within the assay, amplification of reference gene primers was used to estimate how many nucleated cells each sample contained. To quantify the absolute abundance of each unique TCRbeta CDR3 rearrangement, sequence reads were collapsed and filtered. Productive Simpson clonality was computed per sample as the square root of Simpson's diversity index over productive rearrangements. As stored in TCRdb, this immuneACCESS dataset retains in-frame rearrangements with V and J assigned. A fraction of the clones does not appear; measured against another copy, unresolved V genes explain less than half of the discrepancy, and the remainder lacks a known reason. That table is the source of V, J and clone size, and D and trimming were worked out from the DNA. In this sample the table shows fewer than 300,000 clones, 87% of which occur a single time. The top ten constitute approximately 1.5% of the sample.

Another Seattle source contributed samples from volunteer blood donors who had recovered from COVID-19. Whole blood was collected in K2EDTA tubes by collaborating institutions according to the institutions' own protocols. For TCRbeta analysis, collaborator samples were shipped as frozen whole blood, as isolated PBMCs, or as DNA extracted from either sample type. Sequenced sample: peripheral blood. This receptor was obtained from a middle-aged woman who had recovered from COVID-19. The V and J genes are TRBV6-5 and TRBJ1-3, and 7 bases in between align with TRBD1. The DNA sequence reads TGTGCCAGCACCCGAGACAGGGACCCTGGAAACACCATATATTTT. It is translated as CASTRDRDPGNTIYF.